This T cell receptor (beta chain) is drawn from a study of cytomegalovirus exposure and HLA in healthy donors. About this clone itself: The target antigen is unknown.

The CDR3 covers 14 residues. V was clipped by 10 bases and J by 2 bases; unmatched bases: 8. Germline CDR1 MNHNS, CDR2 SASEGT. The study ran its PCR with 60 Vbeta and 13 Jbeta primers. TCRdb's copy holds only in-frame clones and misses some; the assay was immunoSEQ multiplex PCR. The sample yields more than 150,000 clones, approximately 83% seen once. Whole-study findings and limits: Certain sequence variants were highly shared and formed a cluster, and this cluster was likely a sequencing artifact. Using a false discovery rate of 0.05, a later analysis showed that roughly 16,000 TCR beta sequences were associated with HLA alleles. For most TCR beta V segments, an earlier analysis put the productive rate at about 87% or about 30% of the time. Cytomegalovirus association was listed for 164 TCR beta chains.

This TCR was recovered from a man aged 18-30 years in good health and CMV-seropositive. The chain couples TRBV6-1 to TRBJ2-3, with TRBD1 matching over 8 bases. Sequencing was performed on PBMCs. CDR3 coding DNA: TGTGCCACGGGGACAGGCGGGCTCACAGATACGCAGTATTTT. It encodes CATGTGGLTDTQYF.